These T cell receptor beta chains were read from a single sample in a study of T cells in Graves' hyperthyroidism and ophthalmopathy. TCRdb re-analysed the multiplex PCR reads in MiXCR, keeping a single row per CDR3 protein. The sample includes hundreds of thousands of distinct CDR3 sequences, approximately 16% of them seen just once. Sequences were obtained from blood. These TCRs come from a young woman with Graves' hyperthyroidism. CDR3s include the opening cysteine and the closing phenylalanine or tryptophan. The order of the fields is clone size, V gene, J gene, D gene, CDR3 protein, CDR3 DNA. D genes are given only for firm matches. Size values are once, few and many counts, or a class for expanded clones, and some rows have none.

clone size: many
V gene: TRBV6-1
J gene: TRBJ2-7
D gene: TRBD2
CDR3 protein: CASSETSGGSYEQYF
CDR3 DNA: TGTGCCAGCAGCGAAACTAGCGGGGGCTCCTACGAGCAGTACTTC

clone size: .
V gene: TRBV25-1
J gene: TRBJ2-1
D gene: .
CDR3 protein: CASSQTGLGNEQFF
CDR3 DNA: TGTGCCAGCAGTCAAACAGGGCTAGGTAATGAGCAGTTCTTC

clone size: few
V gene: TRBV9
J gene: TRBJ1-6
D gene: .
CDR3 protein: CASSVDRSPLHF
CDR3 DNA: TGTGCCAGCAGCGTAGATAGATCACCCCTCCACTTT

clone size: many
V gene: TRBV18
J gene: TRBJ2-3
D gene: TRBD1
CDR3 protein: CASSNPGTGGADTQYF
CDR3 DNA: TGTGCCAGCTCCAACCCGGGGACAGGGGGCGCAGATACGCAGTATTTT

clone size: many
V gene: TRBV10-3
J gene: TRBJ1-1
D gene: TRBD1
CDR3 protein: CAIRDRGKTEAFF
CDR3 DNA: TGTGCCATCAGAGACAGGGGCAAAACTGAAGCTTTCTTT

clone size: many
V gene: TRBV30
J gene: TRBJ2-7
D gene: .
CDR3 protein: CAWRRPGHRFYEQYF
CDR3 DNA: TGTGCCTGGAGAAGGCCGGGGCACCGATTCTACGAGCAGTACTTC

clone size: many
V gene: TRBV27
J gene: TRBJ1-2
D gene: .
CDR3 protein: CASSLGADYGYTF
CDR3 DNA: TGTGCCAGCAGTTTAGGCGCAGACTATGGCTACACCTTC

clone size: .
V gene: TRBV2
J gene: TRBJ2-1
D gene: TRBD2
CDR3 protein: CASTRLAVSYNEQFF
CDR3 DNA: TGTGCCAGCACCCGACTAGCGGTCTCCTACAATGAGCAGTTCTTC

clone size: many
V gene: TRBV24-1
J gene: TRBJ1-1
D gene: TRBD1
CDR3 protein: CATSDPGTGGGEAFF
CDR3 DNA: TGTGCCACCAGTGACCCTGGGACAGGGGGGGGTGAAGCTTTCTTT

clone size: .
V gene: TRBV2
J gene: TRBJ2-5
D gene: .
CDR3 protein: CASTPTSSGETQYF
CDR3 DNA: TGTGCCAGCACCCCAACTAGCTCCGGGGAGACCCAGTACTTC

clone size: few
V gene: TRBV18
J gene: TRBJ1-1
D gene: .
CDR3 protein: CASSPGGQISTEAFF
CDR3 DNA: TGTGCCAGCTCACCGGGCGGACAGATTAGTACTGAAGCTTTCTTT

clone size: many
V gene: TRBV2
J gene: TRBJ1-1
D gene: .
CDR3 protein: CASSETWDAFF
CDR3 DNA: TGTGCCAGCAGCGAAACGTGGGATGCTTTCTTT

clone size: few
V gene: TRBV7-2
J gene: TRBJ2-2
D gene: .
CDR3 protein: CASSFIQTDTGELFF
CDR3 DNA: TGTGCCAGCAGCTTCATCCAAACTGACACCGGGGAGCTGTTTTTT

clone size: many
V gene: TRBV3-1
J gene: TRBJ2-2
D gene: .
CDR3 protein: CASSKGSRDTGELFF
CDR3 DNA: TGTGCCAGCAGCAAGGGATCGAGGGACACCGGGGAGCTGTTTTTT

clone size: .
V gene: TRBV14
J gene: TRBJ2-1
D gene: .
CDR3 protein: CASSQGVIEGPYNEQFF
CDR3 DNA: TGTGCCAGCAGCCAAGGAGTAATCGAGGGCCCCTACAATGAGCAGTTCTTC

clone size: few
V gene: TRBV6-1
J gene: TRBJ2-2
D gene: .
CDR3 protein: CASSGHSSTGELFF
CDR3 DNA: TGTGCCAGCAGCGGACACTCGAGCACCGGGGAGCTGTTTTTT

clone size: few
V gene: TRBV5-1
J gene: TRBJ2-5
D gene: .
CDR3 protein: CASSLGATGIQETQYF
CDR3 DNA: TGCGCCAGCAGCTTGGGGGCGACTGGGATTCAAGAGACCCAGTACTTC

clone size: few
V gene: TRBV20-1
J gene: TRBJ1-4
D gene: TRBD1
CDR3 protein: CSANSQGAGNEKLFF
CDR3 DNA: TGCAGTGCTAACAGTCAGGGGGCGGGTAATGAAAAACTGTTTTTT

clone size: few
V gene: TRBV6-2/TRBV6-3
J gene: TRBJ1-2
D gene: .
CDR3 protein: CASSYPPRNYGYTF
CDR3 DNA: TGTGCCAGCAGTTACCCCCCAAGAAACTATGGCTACACCTTC

clone size: many
V gene: TRBV27
J gene: TRBJ1-1
D gene: TRBD1
CDR3 protein: CASSLSDREGNTEAFF
CDR3 DNA: TGTGCCAGCAGTTTATCAGACAGGGAGGGAAACACTGAAGCTTTCTTT

clone size: few
V gene: TRBV12-3/TRBV12-4
J gene: TRBJ2-7
D gene: TRBD2
CDR3 protein: CASRLLSGGAGQYF
CDR3 DNA: TGTGCCAGCAGGTTGCTCTCGGGGGGAGCGGGGCAGTACTTC

clone size: .
V gene: TRBV3-1
J gene: TRBJ2-7
D gene: .
CDR3 protein: CASRHSGTRGYEQCF
CDR3 DNA: TGTGCCAGCAGGCACTCCGGGACACGGGGCTACGAGCAGTGCTTC

clone size: once
V gene: TRBV6-1
J gene: TRBJ2-2
D gene: .
CDR3 protein: CASSIRTKNTGELFF
CDR3 DNA: TGTGCCAGCAGTATCCGTACTAAGAACACCGGGGAGCTGTTTTTT

clone size: few
V gene: TRBV27
J gene: TRBJ2-6
D gene: .
CDR3 protein: CASSLFSGDSGTNVLTF
CDR3 DNA: TGTGCCAGCAGTTTATTCTCCGGAGACTCTGGGACCAACGTCCTGACTTTC

clone size: .
V gene: TRBV15
J gene: TRBJ1-5
D gene: .
CDR3 protein: CATSRDYGGPFNQSQHF
CDR3 DNA: TGTGCCACCAGCAGAGATTATGGAGGGCCGTTCAATCAGTCCCAGCATTTT

clone size: .
V gene: TRBV27
J gene: TRBJ1-5
D gene: .
CDR3 protein: CASSPTRSNQPQHF
CDR3 DNA: TGTGCCAGCAGTCCTACGCGGTCTAATCAGCCCCAGCATTTT

clone size: .
V gene: TRBV19
J gene: TRBJ1-6
D gene: .
CDR3 protein: CASRQGVHNSPLHF
CDR3 DNA: TGTGCCAGTAGACAGGGCGTCCATAATTCACCCCTCCACTTT

clone size: many
V gene: TRBV7-6
J gene: TRBJ2-3
D gene: TRBD2
CDR3 protein: CASSTETSGGGSTQYF
CDR3 DNA: TGTGCCAGCAGCACCGAGACTAGCGGGGGGGGAAGTACGCAGTATTTT

clone size: few
V gene: TRBV3-1
J gene: TRBJ2-5
D gene: .
CDR3 protein: CASSQEGLQTQYF
CDR3 DNA: TGTGCCAGCAGCCAAGAGGGTTTACAGACCCAGTACTTC

clone size: .
V gene: TRBV19
J gene: TRBJ1-5
D gene: .
CDR3 protein: CASSIAGYQPQHF
CDR3 DNA: TGTGCCAGTAGTATCGCTGGTTATCAGCCCCAGCATTTT

clone size: few
V gene: TRBV29-1
J gene: TRBJ2-7
D gene: TRBD2
CDR3 protein: CSANSGRRGGEQYF
CDR3 DNA: TGCAGCGCCAATAGCGGGAGACGAGGCGGCGAGCAGTACTTC

clone size: .
V gene: TRBV20-1
J gene: TRBJ2-3
D gene: .
CDR3 protein: CSARGSGGGTDTQYF
CDR3 DNA: TGCAGTGCTAGAGGGTCCGGGGGCGGCACAGATACGCAGTATTTT

clone size: few
V gene: TRBV27
J gene: TRBJ1-1
D gene: .
CDR3 protein: CASSFLMRDTEAFF
CDR3 DNA: TGTGCCAGCAGTTTCCTAATGAGGGACACTGAAGCTTTCTTT

clone size: .
V gene: TRBV5-1
J gene: TRBJ1-2
D gene: .
CDR3 protein: CASSGGSGATYGYTF
CDR3 DNA: TGCGCCAGCAGCGGTGGGTCAGGGGCGACCTATGGCTACACCTTC

clone size: .
V gene: TRBV5-5
J gene: TRBJ1-2
D gene: .
CDR3 protein: CASSLVTGQGYTF
CDR3 DNA: TGTGCCAGCAGCTTGGTAACAGGGCAAGGCTACACCTTC

clone size: many
V gene: TRBV18
J gene: TRBJ2-5
D gene: TRBD2
CDR3 protein: CASSPRNSGAQETQYF
CDR3 DNA: TGTGCCAGCTCACCACGGAATAGCGGGGCACAAGAGACCCAGTACTTC

clone size: many
V gene: TRBV28
J gene: TRBJ2-7
D gene: .
CDR3 protein: CASSFGVNEQYF
CDR3 DNA: TGTGCCAGCAGTTTTGGTGTGAACGAGCAGTACTTC

clone size: .
V gene: TRBV2
J gene: TRBJ2-5
D gene: .
CDR3 protein: CASSYPQGGHPQETQYF
CDR3 DNA: TGTGCCAGCAGTTACCCTCAAGGAGGCCACCCACAAGAGACCCAGTACTTC

clone size: many
V gene: TRBV4-2
J gene: TRBJ1-2
D gene: TRBD1
CDR3 protein: CASSQSQGANYGYTF
CDR3 DNA: TGTGCCAGCAGCCAATCCCAGGGGGCGAACTATGGCTACACCTTC

clone size: many
V gene: TRBV20-1
J gene: TRBJ1-5
D gene: TRBD1
CDR3 protein: CSASSGTGAQPQHF
CDR3 DNA: TGCAGTGCTTCATCCGGGACAGGTGCTCAGCCCCAGCATTTT

clone size: .
V gene: TRBV7-6
J gene: TRBJ2-5
D gene: TRBD2
CDR3 protein: CASSLKAGGSRETQYF
CDR3 DNA: TGTGCCAGCAGCTTAAAGGCTGGCGGGAGTAGGGAGACCCAGTACTTC

clone size: .
V gene: TRBV4-1
J gene: TRBJ1-1
D gene: .
CDR3 protein: CASRGAIQLFMNTEAFF
CDR3 DNA: TGCGCCAGCAGGGGGGCTATACAGCTCTTCATGAACACTGAAGCTTTCTTT

clone size: .
V gene: TRBV11-2
J gene: TRBJ1-6
D gene: .
CDR3 protein: CASSFTPRQLNSPLHF
CDR3 DNA: TGTGCCAGCAGCTTCACGCCGAGACAGCTAAATTCACCCCTCCACTTT

clone size: .
V gene: TRBV6-4
J gene: TRBJ1-1
D gene: TRBD1
CDR3 protein: CARRRGTDIMNTEAFF
CDR3 DNA: TGTGCCCGCCGACGGGGGACAGACATAATGAACACTGAAGCTTTCTTT

clone size: many
V gene: TRBV3-1
J gene: TRBJ1-1
D gene: .
CDR3 protein: CASSLLYRAETTEAFF
CDR3 DNA: TGTGCCAGCAGCTTACTTTACAGGGCCGAGACCACTGAAGCTTTCTTT

clone size: many
V gene: TRBV2
J gene: TRBJ1-5
D gene: TRBD1
CDR3 protein: CASYRDRGQPQHF
CDR3 DNA: TGTGCCAGCTACCGGGACAGGGGTCAGCCCCAGCATTTT

clone size: many
V gene: TRBV9
J gene: TRBJ2-1
D gene: TRBD1
CDR3 protein: CASSPIGQGSDEQFF
CDR3 DNA: TGTGCCAGCAGCCCCATCGGACAGGGAAGTGATGAGCAGTTCTTC

clone size: few
V gene: TRBV11-3
J gene: TRBJ2-5
D gene: TRBD2
CDR3 protein: CASSLGHLADPQETQYF
CDR3 DNA: TGTGCCAGCAGCTTAGGGCATCTAGCGGATCCACAAGAGACCCAGTACTTC

clone size: few
V gene: TRBV6-1
J gene: TRBJ1-2
D gene: TRBD1
CDR3 protein: CASSGRDRVVGYTF
CDR3 DNA: TGTGCCAGCAGTGGGCGGGACAGGGTAGTTGGCTACACCTTC

clone size: many
V gene: TRBV6-1
J gene: TRBJ2-3
D gene: .
CDR3 protein: CASSDAAGGDTQYF
CDR3 DNA: TGTGCCAGCAGTGACGCAGCGGGCGGCGATACGCAGTATTTT

clone size: many
V gene: TRBV2
J gene: TRBJ1-1
D gene: TRBD1
CDR3 protein: CASRVWDSPNTEAFF
CDR3 DNA: TGTGCCAGCAGAGTCTGGGACAGCCCGAACACTGAAGCTTTCTTT

clone size: few
V gene: TRBV12-3/TRBV12-4
J gene: TRBJ1-3
D gene: TRBD1
CDR3 protein: CASSLITGVGNTIYF
CDR3 DNA: TGTGCCAGCAGTTTGATCACAGGGGTCGGAAACACCATATATTTT

clone size: .
V gene: TRBV7-9
J gene: TRBJ2-3
D gene: TRBD2
CDR3 protein: CASSSAWTSGGDTQYF
CDR3 DNA: TGTGCCAGCAGCTCCGCCTGGACTAGCGGGGGAGATACGCAGTATTTT